These 17 T cell receptor beta chains were sequenced from one sample in a study of cytomegalovirus exposure and HLA in healthy donors. Assay used: immunoSEQ multiplex PCR; TCRdb lists only in-frame clones, some missing. The data show 150,000 or so clones, 89% seen once. Sequencing was carried out using PBMCs. Receptor source: a woman between 18 and 29 years old in good health and CMV-seropositive.

The DNA of the CDR3 is TGTGCCAGCAGCTTAGGGCTGGCCCCCATTCAGCCCCAGCATTTT. Encoded protein: CASSLGLAPIQPQHF. V and J are TRBV7-2 and TRBJ1-5; D unclear. Per the germline V gene, CDR1 is SGHTA and CDR2 is FQGNSA. V shed 1 base and J shed 6 bases, with 13 bases lying between them. The CDR3 consists of 15 residues.

This clone was counted a single time. The genes are TRBV5-1 and TRBJ2-7; 10 nucleotides align to TRBD1. Trimming removed 4 bases from V and 1 base from J; junction bases left unmatched: 14. Germline V lookup: CDR1 SGHRS, CDR2 YFSETQ. This CDR3 has 18 residues. CDR3 in DNA: TGCGCCAGCAGCGGAGCCTGGGACAGGGGCCCAGATTCCTACGAGCAGTACTTC. Encoded protein: CASSGAWDRGPDSYEQYF.

The rearrangement uses TRBV25-1 and TRBJ2-2; TRBD1 aligns across 9 bases. The CDR3 consists of 15 residues. The V and J ends lost 4 bases and 7 bases, in that order; junction bases with no gene match: 7. The germline gives CDR1 MGHDK, CDR2 SYGVNS. The CDR3 bases are TGTGCCAGCAGTGGTACACAGGGGGCAGGCGGGGAGCTGTTTTTT. Protein: CASSGTQGAGGELFF. The full variable domain, its missing parts supplied by reference TRBV25-1 and TRBJ2-2, is EADIYQTPRYLVIGTGKKITLECSQTMGHDKMYWYQQDPGMELHLIHYSYGVNSTEKGDLSSESTVSRIRTEHFPLTLESARPSHTSQYLCASSGTQGAGGELFFGEGSRLTVL.

The chain links TRBV30 to TRBJ1-2; D remains ambiguous. CDR3 length: 13 residues. Trimming took 3 bases from V and 3 from J, leaving 11 bases between them. Per germline, CDR1 GTSNPN and CDR2 SVGIG (reference sequence). The CDR3 is CAWSEGLDYGYTF. CDR3 coding DNA: TGTGCCTGGAGCGAGGGTTTGGACTATGGCTACACCTTC.

This clone was seen a few times. This chain uses TRBV5-4 with TRBJ1-1, with 7 bases matching TRBD1. The ends lost 5 bases at V and 6 bases at J; junction bases unmatched: 4. Germline V gene data show CDR1 as SGHNT and CDR2 as YYREEE (reference sequence). CDR3 length: 12 residues. CDR3 nucleotides: TGTGCCAGCAGTGACAGGGACTCTGAAGCTTTCTTT. This encodes CASSDRDSEAFF.

The chain combines TRBV6-1 with TRBJ1-1; the D gene is possibly TRBD1 (6 bases). The CDR3 has 14 amino acids. Per germline, CDR1 MNHNS and CDR2 SASEGT. The V end lost 6 bases, the J end lost 3 bases, and 14 bases lay between the germline ends. The CDR3 is CASRVRGAHTEAFF. CDR3 in DNA: TGTGCCAGCAGGGTGCGGGGGGCACACACTGAAGCTTTCTTT.

The chain carries TRBV18 and TRBJ1-1, with a weak D call TRBD1 (5 bases). Trimming stripped 0 bases from V and 4 bases from J, with 12 bases between. Germline V CDR1 and CDR2: KGHSH, LQKENI. This CDR3 is 15 amino acids long. The CDR3: CASSPPGSGRTEAFF. CDR3 DNA: TGTGCCAGCTCACCACCGGGCTCAGGGCGCACTGAAGCTTTCTTT.

Points on this clone: Other DNA variants within this sample encode the same CDR3. J is TRBJ2-1 and V is TRBV7-9, with D possibly TRBD2 on 5 matching bases. V lost 5 bases and J 0 bases, leaving 11 bases between the germline ends. Germline CDR1 SEHNR, CDR2 FQNEAQ (reference sequence). CDR3 length equals 15 residues. The CDR3 sequence is CASSPEGSSYNEQFF. CDR3 DNA: TGTGCCAGCAGCCCCGAAGGGAGCTCCTACAATGAGCAGTTCTTC.

This chain uses TRBV27 with TRBJ1-2; 8 bases agree with TRBD1. Germline V gives CDR1 MNHEY, CDR2 SMNVEV (reference sequence). CDR3 length equals 14 residues. J gave up 6 bases and V 3 bases, and 6 bases lay outside the gene matches. Here the CDR3 reads CASSFSGGGHGYTF. In DNA form, the CDR3 reads TGTGCCAGCAGTTTCTCAGGGGGCGGCCATGGCTACACCTTC.

The genes are TRBV27 and TRBJ1-1; no definite D call. The germline V gene has CDR1 MNHEY and CDR2 SMNVEV (reference sequence). The length of the CDR3 is 13 residues. V was shortened by 6 bases and J by 4 bases, with 12 bases between the two germline ends. The CDR3: CASRLSMLTEAFF. The CDR3 nucleotides read TGTGCCAGCAGGCTAAGCATGCTCACTGAAGCTTTCTTT.

This chain joins TRBV29-1 and TRBJ2-1; tentative D call: TRBD2 (5 bases). The germline V gene has CDR1 SQVTM and CDR2 ANQGSEA. CDR3 length: 15 residues. Deletions cut 0 bases from V and 10 bases from J, with 19 bases between. As DNA, the CDR3 is TGCAGCGTTGAAGATCTTTGGATAGACGGGGTCGAGCAGTTCTTC. This encodes CSVEDLWIDGVEQFF.

This clone has just one count. The J gene is TRBJ2-5, the V gene TRBV10-2, with D possibly TRBD2 on 6 matching bases. CDR3 length equals 13 residues. Trimming took 7 bases from V and 5 from J, leaving 14 bases between them. The germline CDR1 and CDR2 sequences are WSHSY and SAAADI. CDR3 protein: CASTPREWETQYF. The CDR3 nucleotides are TGCGCCAGCACCCCTCGGGAGTGGGAGACCCAGTACTTC.

The gene calls are TRBV6-6 and TRBJ1-6; 8 bases align to TRBD1. V lost 8 bases to trimming and J lost 5 bases; unmatched junction nucleotides: 8. The CDR3 sequence is 15 residues long. The germline V gene encodes CDR1 MNHNY and CDR2 SVGAGI (reference sequence). The CDR3 DNA follows: TGTGCCAGCCTACAGGGGGTGTTTGATAATTCACCCCTCCACTTT. Protein product: CASLQGVFDNSPLHF.

This clone appeared a single time. The chain links TRBV9 to TRBJ1-5, with D maybe TRBD1 (5 bases). This CDR3 has 16 residues. V lost 4 bases and J 4 bases, leaving 18 bases between the germline ends. Germline lookup yields CDR1 SGDLS and CDR2 YYNGEE. This CDR3 reads CASSPGQGEINQPQHF. The CDR3 DNA reads TGTGCCAGCAGCCCCGGCCAGGGCGAGATAAATCAGCCCCAGCATTTT.

The chain couples TRBV2 to TRBJ1-1; 9 nucleotides line up with TRBD1. With V trimmed by 5 bases and J by 8 bases, 6 bases remained unmatched. The germline V gene encodes CDR1 SNHLY and CDR2 FYNNEI. This CDR3 has 13 residues. The CDR3 DNA is TGTGCCAGCAGTAGTAGGACAGGGGTCGAAGCTTTCTTT. Its protein product is CASSSRTGVEAFF.

The rearrangement joins TRBV7-8 to TRBJ2-3; possible D gene TRBD2, 5 bases. Trimming took off 4 bases at V and 8 bases at J, with 13 bases between the two ends. The CDR3 has 13 residues. Germline V gene data show CDR1 as SGHVS and CDR2 as FQNEAQ. The CDR3 loop is CASSYTTRGTQYF. The CDR3 DNA follows: TGTGCCAGCAGCTATACGACCCGGGGTACGCAGTATTTT.

The J gene is TRBJ2-2, the V gene TRBV6-1, with a tentative D call TRBD1 (5 bases). Trimming removed 11 bases from V and 0 bases from J, with 16 bases in between. The CDR3 extends over 15 amino acids. Germline V lookup: CDR1 MNHNS, CDR2 SASEGT. The CDR3 here is CAGTQGPSNTGELFF. The CDR3 DNA reads TGTGCCGGAACCCAGGGTCCCTCGAACACCGGGGAGCTGTTTTTT.